The entry below gives a single T cell receptor beta chain sequence along with its context. Its antigen is as yet unknown. These data originate in a study of T cell responses to AZD1222 COVID-19 vaccine. CDR3 length: 14 residues. Per germline, CDR1 SNHLY and CDR2 FYNNEI. V lost 6 bases, J lost 5 bases, and 3 bases stayed unmatched. Profiled with immunoSEQ multiplex PCR; TCRdb holds only in-frame clones, not every one. The sample includes over 15,000 clones, over 60% of them seen just once. Study-wide results and limits: Close to half of spike-specific TCRs reportedly recognize unmutated variant regions. It should be noted that donors were predominantly white British and more often female, and clonal diversity was possibly underestimated. Regions 160-218 and 743-854 held dominance among vaccine-associated CD4 TCRs, which spanned spike.

V gene TRBV2 combines with J gene TRBJ2-5; 13 bases are shared with TRBD2. This sample comprised peripheral blood, obtained 28 days after the second AZD1222 dose. This receptor was obtained from an adult who received the AZD1222 COVID-19 vaccine. For the CDR3, the DNA is TGTGCCAGCAGGGGGACTAGCGGGGTGGAGACCCAGTACTTC. Residues: CASRGTSGVETQYF.